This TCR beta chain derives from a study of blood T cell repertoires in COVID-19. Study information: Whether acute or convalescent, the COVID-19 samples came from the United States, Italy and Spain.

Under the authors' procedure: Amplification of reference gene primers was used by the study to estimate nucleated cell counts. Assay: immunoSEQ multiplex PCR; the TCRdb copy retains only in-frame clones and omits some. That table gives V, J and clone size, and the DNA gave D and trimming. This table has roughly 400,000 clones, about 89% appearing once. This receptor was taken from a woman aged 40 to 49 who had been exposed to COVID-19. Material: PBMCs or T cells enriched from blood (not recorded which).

DNA of the CDR3: TGTGCCAGCAGCGTAGGCCCGGACAGGAACACTGAAGCTTTCTTT. Its protein product is CASSVGPDRNTEAFF. The V call is TRBV9, the J call TRBJ1-1, with TRBD1 as a possible D gene (6 bases). The ends were cut back, 0 bases at V and 1 base at J, with 10 bases in the middle. CDR3 size: 15 residues. CDR1 is SGDLS, CDR2 YYNGEE, per germline.